The 23 T cell receptor beta chains below come from one sample, sequenced in a study of T cell responses to AZD1222 COVID-19 vaccine. Using immunoSEQ multiplex PCR, the repertoire was profiled, and TCRdb retains in-frame clones only, with some absent. The sample carries over 90,000 clones, roughly 84% recorded once. The sequencing here drew on peripheral blood, taken on day 0 of AZD1222 vaccination. Receptors originate from an adult in good health.

The chain carries TRBV19 and TRBJ1-4; D gene ambiguous. Germline V lookup: CDR1 LNHDA, CDR2 SQIVND (reference sequence). This CDR3 has 12 amino acids. Trimming took off 5 bases at V and 8 bases at J, with 9 bases between the two ends. In DNA, the CDR3 is TGTGCCAGTAGTCGACACAACGAAAAACTGTTTTTT. As protein: CASSRHNEKLFF.

The chain is built from TRBV4-3 and TRBJ1-5; TRBD1 matches 8 bases. The trim removed 0 bases at V and 0 bases at J, leaving 4 bases unmatched. Germline CDR1 reads LGHNA; CDR2 reads YSLEER. This CDR3 has 17 amino acids. The CDR3 DNA follows: TGCGCCAGCAGCCAAGAACACAGGGGGTATAGCAATCAGCCCCAGCATTTT. It translates to CASSQEHRGYSNQPQHF.

The chain joins TRBV19 to TRBJ2-2; maybe TRBD2 (7 bases). The CDR3 extends over 17 amino acids. V was cut by 2 bases and J by 0 bases, with 13 bases left in between. Germline CDR1 and CDR2: LNHDA and SQIVND (reference sequence). This CDR3 is CASSIFGGAANTGELFF. The CDR3 region has the DNA TGTGCCAGTAGTATATTTGGGGGGGCTGCGAACACCGGGGAGCTGTTTTTT.

The genes are TRBV10-1 and TRBJ1-6; tentatively, D is TRBD1 (6 bases). The germline gives CDR1 WNHNN, CDR2 SYGVQD (reference sequence). The germline V and J ends were trimmed by 4 bases and 7 bases, with 8 bases remaining between them. The CDR3 is made up of 13 amino acids. For the CDR3, the DNA is TGCGCCAGCAGTGGACAGGCAAATTCACCCCTCCACTTT. Protein: CASSGQANSPLHF.

V is TRBV3-1 (or the pseudogene TRBV3-2) and J is TRBJ2-2, with 12 bases lining up with TRBD1. Germline CDR1 reads LGHDT; CDR2 reads YNNKEL (reference sequence). This CDR3 spans 16 amino acids. Trimming removed 4 bases from V and 7 bases from J; junction bases left unmatched: 7. DNA for the CDR3: TGTGCCAGCAGCCTCCGGGACAGGGGGCTCGGCGGGGAGCTGTTTTTT. This gives the protein CASSLRDRGLGGELFF.

V gene TRBV12-3 or TRBV12-4 combines with J gene TRBJ1-2, with D hard to call. Trimming took 0 bases from V and 8 from J, leaving 7 bases between them. The CDR3 consists of 12 residues. The CDR3 sequence is CASSLALGGYTF. For the CDR3, the DNA is TGTGCCAGCAGTTTAGCGCTCGGGGGCTACACCTTC.

V is TRBV18 and J is TRBJ2-5; TRBD1 is a possible D gene (6 bases). The CDR3 runs to 15 residues. The V gene lost 0 bases and the J gene lost 2 bases, with 10 bases spanning the gap. CDR1 KGHSH and CDR2 LQKENI come from the germline V gene. The CDR3 sequence: CASSPPGTPQETQYF. The CDR3 nucleotides read TGTGCCAGCTCACCACCGGGGACACCTCAAGAGACCCAGTACTTC.

The chain couples TRBV12-3 or TRBV12-4 to TRBJ2-1; 9 positions agree with TRBD1. After removal of 5 bases from V and 9 bases from J, the junction contained 5 bases not matched to a gene. This CDR3 spans 13 amino acids. Here the CDR3 reads CASSPQGAREQFF. In nucleotides, the CDR3 is TGTGCCAGCAGTCCACAGGGGGCTCGTGAGCAGTTCTTC.

The chain couples TRBV29-1 to TRBJ2-1; the match to TRBD2 covers 12 bases. This CDR3 is 12 amino acids long. The germline V gene encodes CDR1 SQVTM and CDR2 ANQGSEA. J lost 9 bases, V lost 7 bases, and 4 bases had no gene match. CDR3 nucleotides: TGCAGCGCTAGCGGGAGGGTCAGTGAGCAGTTCTTC. The encoded protein is CSASGRVSEQFF.

In its sample, this clone was seen a few times. V is TRBV6-1 and J is TRBJ1-5, with no clear D. Per germline, CDR1 MNHNS and CDR2 SASEGT. V was cut by 2 bases and J by 0 bases, with 5 bases left in between. The CDR3 sequence is 14 residues long. The CDR3 sequence: CASSELDSNQPQHF. In DNA form, the CDR3 reads TGTGCCAGCAGTGAACTGGATAGCAATCAGCCCCAGCATTTT.

V and J are TRBV2 and TRBJ1-2, with D possibly matching TRBD1 (5 bases). V was shortened by 4 bases and J by 1 base, with 7 bases between the two germline ends. The CDR3 sequence is 13 residues long. Per the germline V gene, CDR1 is SNHLY and CDR2 is FYNNEI. CDR3 bases: TGTGCCAGCAGTGGACAGAGTAACTATGGCTACACCTTC. It is translated as CASSGQSNYGYTF.

This clone has only one observation. The CDR3 DNA reads TGTGCCAGCTCACCACCGATGGCTGAAGCTTTCTTT. Translation gives CASSPPMAEAFF. The chain is built from TRBV18 and TRBJ1-1, with D unclear. The CDR3 sequence is 12 residues long. Germline V gives CDR1 KGHSH, CDR2 LQKENI. Trimming took off 0 bases at V and 6 bases at J, with 5 bases between the two ends. The variable domain in full, with the rest retrieved from reference TRBV18 and TRBJ1-1, is NAGVMQNPRHLVRRRGQEARLRCSPMKGHSHVYWYRQLPEEGLKFMVYLQKENIIDESGMPKERFSAEFPKEGPSILRIQQVVRGDSAAYFCASSPPMAEAFFGQGTRLTVV.

This clone has a single count. The chain is built from TRBV6-5 and TRBJ2-1; TRBD2 matches at 12 bases. Per the germline V gene, CDR1 is MNHEY and CDR2 is SVGAGI. CDR3 length: 15 residues. The V and J ends lost 5 bases and 7 bases, in that order; junction bases with no gene match: 6. In nucleotides, the CDR3 is TGTGCCAGCAGTCCGACTAGCGGGAGTCGTAATGAGCAGTTCTTC. Translation: CASSPTSGSRNEQFF.

The gene calls are TRBV28 and TRBJ1-1; D remains ambiguous. The CDR3 length is 13 residues. V lost 7 bases and J lost 10, with 19 bases in between. CDR1 and CDR2 from the germline V gene are MDHEN and SYDVKM. The CDR3 region has the DNA TGTGCCAGCACTTCGAGGGTCGTCTACGGAGCTTTCTTT. Translated, it gives CASTSRVVYGAFF.

Here the CDR3 reads CASSYSGTNTGELFF. CDR3 bases: TGTGCCAGCAGTTACTCGGGGACGAACACCGGGGAGCTGTTTTTT. The chain carries TRBV6-5 and TRBJ2-2; D gene unclear. The length of the CDR3 is 15 residues. Trimming removed 0 bases from V and 0 bases from J, with 5 bases in between. The germline V gene has CDR1 MNHEY and CDR2 SVGAGI.

This clone was counted once. This chain connects TRBV18 to TRBJ2-5, with TRBD2 as a possible D gene (6 bases). Germline loops: CDR1 KGHSH, CDR2 LQKENI. V was trimmed by 5 bases and J by 5 bases, leaving 15 bases between them. The CDR3 has 14 amino acids. As DNA, the CDR3 is TGTGCCAGCTCAGCCCAACTAGCAGAGGAGACCCAGTACTTC. This sequence encodes CASSAQLAEETQYF. The complete variable domain, with remaining parts taken from reference TRBV18 and TRBJ2-5, reads NAGVMQNPRHLVRRRGQEARLRCSPMKGHSHVYWYRQLPEEGLKFMVYLQKENIIDESGMPKERFSAEFPKEGPSILRIQQVVRGDSAAYFCASSAQLAEETQYFGPGTRLLVL.

The DNA for the CDR3 is TGTGCCAGCAGTTTCAGGCGCGGCACTGAAGCTTTCTTT. Translating gives CASSFRRGTEAFF. This rearrangement joins TRBV27 to TRBJ1-1, with no clear D. Per the germline V gene, CDR1 is MNHEY and CDR2 is SMNVEV (reference sequence). V was cut by 3 bases and J by 4 bases, with 9 bases left in between. This CDR3 has 13 amino acids.

This clone was detected only a few times. V and J are TRBV5-1 and TRBJ2-2; D not certain. The CDR3 covers 15 residues. V was cut by 0 bases and J by 6 bases, with 12 bases left in between. CDR1 and CDR2 from the germline V gene are SGHRS and YFSETQ. The CDR3 coding sequence is TGCGCCAGCAGCTTGGGGGCCGCCCGGGCCGGGGAGCTGTTTTTT. Translated, it gives CASSLGAARAGELFF. The whole variable domain, remainder taken from reference TRBV5-1 and TRBJ2-2, is KAGVTQTPRYLIKTRGQQVTLSCSPISGHRSVSWYQQTPGQGLQFLFEYFSETQRNKGNFPGRFSGRQFSNSRSEMNVSTLELGDSALYLCASSLGAARAGELFFGEGSRLTVL.

This clone came up once. This rearrangement joins TRBV7-4 to TRBJ2-2; D gene ambiguous. The CDR3 is 17 amino acids. V lost 4 bases and J 5 bases, leaving 20 bases between the germline ends. Per the germline V gene, CDR1 is SGHVT and CDR2 is SQSDAQ. CDR3 nucleotide sequence: TGTGCCAGCAGCTCCACTCCCCGACGTAGCCAAACCGGGGAGCTGTTTTTT. It codes for CASSSTPRRSQTGELFF.

The rearrangement links TRBV11-3 to TRBJ2-1; D is possibly TRBD1 or TRBD2 (5 bases each). The CDR3 has 15 amino acids. V was shortened by 4 bases and J by 7 bases, with 17 bases between the two germline ends. Germline V gene data show CDR1 as SGHNT and CDR2 as YENEEA. In nucleotides, the CDR3 is TGTGCCAGCAGCTCCGGGACGGCCTGGGCGAATGAGCAGTTCTTC. Protein sequence: CASSSGTAWANEQFF.

The chain couples TRBV28 to TRBJ2-7; D gene uncertain. V lost 6 bases and J 0 bases, leaving 12 bases between the germline ends. This CDR3 has 14 amino acids. Germline V gene data show CDR1 as MDHEN and CDR2 as SYDVKM. The CDR3 coding sequence is TGTGCCAGCAGCCAGGCCGGTAGCTCCTACGAGCAGTACTTC. It is translated as CASSQAGSSYEQYF.

This chain connects TRBV19 to TRBJ2-7; D possibly corresponds to TRBD2 (6 bases). The CDR3 is made up of 17 amino acids. Trimming stripped 3 bases from V and 3 bases from J, with 21 bases between. Per the germline V gene, CDR1 is LNHDA and CDR2 is SQIVND (reference sequence). CDR3 coding DNA: TGTGCCAGTAGTATGCCCCCGGGGGAGGACCCCATCTACGAGCAGTACGTC. Translation gives CASSMPPGEDPIYEQYV.

The rearrangement joins TRBV7-9 to TRBJ2-6, with a weak D call TRBD2 (5 bases). V lost 1 base and J lost 0, with 7 bases in between. The CDR3 has 16 residues. Germline V CDR1 and CDR2: SEHNR, FQNEAQ (reference sequence). The DNA of the CDR3 is TGTGCCAGCAGCTTAGTACGGGGCTCTGGGGCCAACGTCCTGACTTTC. Protein product: CASSLVRGSGANVLTF. Supplemented by reference TRBV7-9 and TRBJ2-6, the full variable domain reads DTGVSQNPRHKITKRGQNVTFRCDPISEHNRLYWYRQTLGQGPEFLTYFQNEAQLEKSRLLSDRFSAERPKGSFSTLEIQRTEQGDSAMYLCASSLVRGSGANVLTFGAGSRLTVL.